Presented here are 22 T cell receptor beta chains from one specimen sequenced in a study of CD4 T cells in relation to SARS-CoV-2 and coronaviruses. The unexposed donors gave CD4+ T cells in about 2010-2019, prior to COVID-19. CD4+ T cells were isolated from the cells after roughly 11 days of culture. Assay used: immunoSEQ multiplex PCR; TCRdb lists only in-frame clones, some missing. Seen here are about 22,000 clones, under 80% observed once, and the top ten hold about 16%. For these receptors, no antigen is known. The specimen was CD4+ T cells from PBMCs, cultured in vitro. Every receptor here comes from a human donor in good health.

This rearrangement joins TRBV20-1 to TRBJ2-2; tentatively, D is TRBD1 (6 bases). The germline gives CDR1 DFQATT, CDR2 SNEGSKA (reference sequence). The V end was cut by 3 bases, the J end by 0 bases, with 11 bases between. This CDR3 is built from 15 residues. The CDR3 loop is CSASKGHANTGELFF. CDR3 DNA: TGCAGTGCTAGTAAGGGACACGCGAACACCGGGGAGCTGTTTTTT.

This clone has more than one count but fewer than ten. The genes are TRBV11-2 and TRBJ2-7; the D gene is possibly TRBD2 (6 bases). The CDR3 runs 16 residues. Looked up from germline, CDR1 is SGHAT and CDR2 is FQNNGV. With 0 bases removed from V and 6 bases from J, the gap between germline ends came to 18 bases. The CDR3 sequence is CASSLDLSSGRSEQYF. The DNA for the CDR3 is TGTGCCAGCAGCTTAGATCTTTCAAGCGGGCGCTCCGAGCAGTACTTC.

The chain carries TRBV19 and TRBJ2-4, with a weak D call TRBD2 (6 bases). Trimming pared 2 bases from V and 4 bases from J, leaving 12 bases between. Per germline, CDR1 LNHDA and CDR2 SQIVND (reference sequence). There are 15 residues in the CDR3. The CDR3 sequence is CASSITSLGKNIQYF. The CDR3 DNA is TGTGCCAGTAGTATAACTAGCTTAGGGAAAAACATTCAGTACTTC.

V is TRBV5-4 and J is TRBJ2-2; 11 bases agree with TRBD2. CDR1 and CDR2 from the germline V gene are SGHNT and YYREEE (reference sequence). This CDR3 has 16 residues. J lost 4 bases, V lost 5 bases, and 7 bases had no gene match. The CDR3 nucleotides are TGTGCCAGCAGACCCGGGACTAGCGGACCCACCGGGGAGCTGTTTTTT. This encodes CASRPGTSGPTGELFF.

The chain is built from TRBV20-1 and TRBJ2-5; possible D gene TRBD1, 5 bases. Trimming stripped 6 bases from V and 5 bases from J, with 10 bases between. CDR1 DFQATT and CDR2 SNEGSKA come from the germline V gene (reference sequence). CDR3 size: 11 residues. The chain's CDR3 is CSATYRETQYF. The DNA for the CDR3 is TGCAGTGCAACCTACAGGGAGACCCAGTACTTC.

This clone is medium-sized within its sample. The rearrangement links TRBV11-2 to TRBJ2-1; D remains ambiguous. From germline, CDR1 is SGHAT and CDR2 FQNNGV. V lost 4 bases and J lost 3, with 25 bases in between. The CDR3 is 19 amino acids. The CDR3 sequence is CASSSHPIVGRFFYNEQFF. Written as DNA, the CDR3 is TGTGCCAGCAGCTCGCACCCCATCGTAGGTCGGTTCTTCTACAATGAGCAGTTCTTC.

The chain joins TRBV7-2 to TRBJ1-5; D gene unclear. This CDR3 has 13 residues. The V end was cut by 6 bases, the J end by 1 base, with 7 bases between. Germline CDR1 SGHTA, CDR2 FQGNSA. The chain's CDR3 is CASSSYSNQPQHF. CDR3 bases: TGTGCCAGCAGTTCGTACAGCAATCAGCCCCAGCATTTT.

The chain carries TRBV9 and TRBJ1-1; TRBD1 is a possible D gene (5 bases). V was clipped by 0 bases and J by 0 bases, with 18 bases between them. Germline V CDR1 and CDR2: SGDLS, YYNGEE. This CDR3 has 18 amino acids. DNA of the CDR3: TGTGCCAGCAGCGTAGGTGTAGGAATGACAGAGATGAACACTGAAGCTTTCTTT. Residues: CASSVGVGMTEMNTEAFF.

This chain connects TRBV3-1 (or the pseudogene TRBV3-2) to TRBJ2-7; D gene unclear. CDR1 is LGHDT, CDR2 YNNKEL, per germline (reference sequence). This CDR3 comprises 14 residues. The V gene lost 3 bases and the J gene lost 6 bases, with 15 bases spanning the gap. CDR3 nucleotide sequence: TGTGCCAGCAGCCAGGCAACTCTGGTTGGCGAGCAGTACTTC. This sequence encodes CASSQATLVGEQYF.

V and J are TRBV2 and TRBJ1-2; weak D call: TRBD1 (6 bases). Trimming stripped 8 bases from V and 7 bases from J, with 26 bases between. The CDR3 is made up of 16 amino acids. Germline V CDR1 and CDR2: SNHLY, FYNNEI. CDR3 bases: TGTGCCAGCCAACTCATTGAAATACAGGGAGGAGGTGGCTACACCTTC. It specifies CASQLIEIQGGGGYTF.

By frequency in the sample, this clone is large. The rearrangement uses TRBV10-3 and TRBJ2-2, with TRBD2 identical over 10 bases. Germline V gene lookup returns CDR1 ENHRY and CDR2 SYGVKD. The CDR3 is 14 residues long. The trim removed 11 bases at V and 9 bases at J, leaving 12 bases unmatched. The CDR3 protein is CALSRLAGARELFF. CDR3 DNA: TGTGCCCTCTCGCGGCTAGCGGGAGCCAGGGAGCTGTTTTTT.

The chain joins TRBV19 to TRBJ2-2, with unresolved D. Trimming took off 6 bases at V and 2 bases at J, with 13 bases between the two ends. This CDR3 is built from 15 residues. Germline-derived CDR1 and CDR2 are LNHDA and SQIVND (reference sequence). The CDR3 spells CASRYPHSNTGELFF. In DNA form, the CDR3 reads TGTGCCAGTAGGTACCCACATTCCAACACCGGGGAGCTGTTTTTT.

The chain recombines TRBV6-1 with TRBJ1-2; tentatively, D is TRBD1 (6 bases). Germline CDR1 MNHNS, CDR2 SASEGT. The CDR3 is made up of 14 amino acids. The V end was cut by 2 bases, the J end by 4 bases, with 11 bases between. The CDR3 loop is CASSEPGTFYGYTF. CDR3 DNA sequence: TGTGCCAGCAGTGAACCCGGGACATTCTATGGCTACACCTTC.

This clone was picked up a small number of times. CDR3 in amino acids: CASMGQFYEQYF. In DNA, the CDR3 is TGTGCCAGCATGGGCCAGTTCTACGAGCAGTACTTC. The rearrangement links TRBV2 to TRBJ2-7; D is unclear. The germline gives CDR1 SNHLY, CDR2 FYNNEI. The germline V and J ends were trimmed by 7 bases and 3 bases, with 10 bases remaining between them. The CDR3 totals 12 residues.

The table lists this clone with a few counts. The chain combines TRBV5-1 with TRBJ1-2; 7 nucleotides agree with TRBD1. The germline V gene has CDR1 SGHRS and CDR2 YFSETQ. The junction had 5 bases not matched to a gene; V was cut back by 3 bases and J by 6 bases. The CDR3 sequence is 13 residues long. The CDR3 here is CASSSAQGDGYTF. Written as DNA, the CDR3 is TGCGCCAGCAGCTCGGCTCAGGGGGATGGCTACACCTTC. Full variable domain (rest looked up from reference TRBV5-1 and TRBJ1-2): KAGVTQTPRYLIKTRGQQVTLSCSPISGHRSVSWYQQTPGQGLQFLFEYFSETQRNKGNFPGRFSGRQFSNSRSEMNVSTLELGDSALYLCASSSAQGDGYTFGSGTRLTVV.

The chain carries TRBV2 and TRBJ1-2; D is unclear. This CDR3 has 13 residues. V lost 0 bases, J lost 4 bases, and 6 bases lay in between. The germline V gene encodes CDR1 SNHLY and CDR2 FYNNEI. This chain's CDR3 is CASSEAMSYGYTF. In DNA form, the CDR3 reads TGTGCCAGCAGTGAAGCCATGAGCTATGGCTACACCTTC.

The J gene is TRBJ1-2, the V gene TRBV4-1, with TRBD1 matching over 7 bases. Looked up from germline, CDR1 is MGHRA and CDR2 is YSYEKL. V lost 7 bases and J lost 4; bases outside the gene matches: 6. The CDR3 covers 13 residues. The CDR3 loop is CASTPGGSYGYTF. The CDR3 bases are TGCGCCAGCACCCCAGGGGGGTCCTATGGCTACACCTTC.

The chain combines TRBV28 with TRBJ2-7; 8 bases agree with TRBD1. The germline V gene encodes CDR1 MDHEN and CDR2 SYDVKM. The V and J ends lost 7 bases and 2 bases, in that order; junction bases with no gene match: 4. The CDR3 runs 13 residues. The CDR3 is CASNPQGAYEQYF. CDR3 in DNA: TGTGCCAGCAACCCACAGGGGGCCTACGAGCAGTACTTC.

The rearrangement links TRBV5-1 to TRBJ2-7, with D maybe TRBD1 (5 bases). The CDR3 spans 14 residues. In germline, CDR1 is SGHRS, CDR2 YFSETQ. The ends were cut back, 6 bases at V and 0 bases at J, with 13 bases in the middle. CDR3 DNA: TGCGCCAGCAACTCCGACGACAGCTCCTACGAGCAGTACTTC. Protein sequence: CASNSDDSSYEQYF.

The chain has TRBV7-3 and TRBJ2-1; D possibly matches TRBD1 or TRBD2 (5 bases each). The CDR3 consists of 15 residues. V was cut by 5 bases and J by 9 bases, with 20 bases left in between. Germline V gene sequence: CDR1 SGHTA, CDR2 FQGTGA. CDR3 bases: TGTGCCAGCAGCCTACTTGGCGAAGGGACCTCTGAGCAGTTCTTC. This sequence encodes CASSLLGEGTSEQFF.

This sequence joins TRBV30 and TRBJ2-7; perhaps TRBD2 as D (6 bases). Germline CDR1 and CDR2: GTSNPN and SVGIG (reference sequence). Trimming left V 3 bases short and J 3 bases short, with 18 bases between. The CDR3 is made up of 15 amino acids. The CDR3 spells CAWRRRGGASYEQYF. The CDR3 bases are TGTGCCTGGAGAAGGAGGGGCGGCGCCAGCTACGAGCAGTACTTC.

This chain uses TRBV12-3 or TRBV12-4 with TRBJ1-2; no clear D. Trimming left V 5 bases short and J 5 bases short, with 12 bases between. The length of the CDR3 is 13 residues. The CDR3 nucleotides are TGTGCCAGCAGTGCCTCAGAGGGTTATGGCTACACCTTC. The encoded protein is CASSASEGYGYTF.